The 11 T cell receptor beta chains below all came from one sample that was sequenced in a study of CXCR3-negative and CXCR3-positive naive CD8 T cells. The study's findings and limits: Naive cells positive for CXCR3 carried more hydrophobic TRB CDR3s than CXCR3-negative ones.

The antigens these receptors bind are not known. UMI-labeled 5' RACE TRB cDNA libraries were prepared from the cells. TCRdb reprocessed the 5' RACE reads and stores each CDR3 protein as one record, lacking DNA. The repertoire shows 120,000 to 150,000 distinct CDR3 sequences; the top ten hold about 0.27%. Material for sequencing was naive CXCR3+ CD8+ T cells from blood. Stated subset: CD45RO-CCR7+CD27+CD95- naive CD8+ T cells expressing CXCR3 (TNR3+). The receptors derive from a human donor in good health. Some clones in this sample may be carry-over from other donors' samples.

V gene TRBV28 combines with J gene TRBJ2-3; TCRdb designates TRBD2, a call that cannot be tested without DNA. In germline, CDR1 is MDHEN, CDR2 SYDVKM. The length of the CDR3 is 13 residues. The CDR3: CASSFGGADTQYF. Variable domain in full (rest from reference TRBV28 and TRBJ2-3): DVKVTQSSRYLVKRTGEKVFLECVQDMDHENMFWYRQDPGLGLRLIYFSYDVKMKEKGDIPEGYSVSREKKERFSLILESASTNQTSMYLCASSFGGADTQYFGPGTRLTVL.

The chain's CDR3 is CASTAGGALYGYTF. This chain uses TRBV12-3 or TRBV12-4 with TRBJ1-2. CDR3 length: 14 amino acids.

The chain carries TRBV7-3 and TRBJ2-3; the TRBD2 assignment by TCRdb is unverifiable without DNA. There are 20 residues in the CDR3. Germline assignment: CDR1 SGHTA and CDR2 FQGTGA. The CDR3 loop reads CASSLIGLAGAYTITDTQYF.

This rearrangement joins TRBV7-9 to TRBJ1-1. The CDR3 is 13 residues long. Germline loops: CDR1 SEHNR, CDR2 FQNEAQ (reference sequence). The CDR3 sequence: CASSPVDATEAFF.

The chain joins TRBV6-5 to TRBJ2-2; absent DNA, TCRdb's TRBD1 call cannot be checked. The CDR3 totals 16 residues. The V gene's germline CDR1 is MNHEY and CDR2 SVGAGI. CDR3 residues: CAAAYRDPGETGELFF.

The chain recombines TRBV7-9 with TRBJ2-1; TCRdb gives TRBD2 as the D gene, but with no DNA this cannot be confirmed. The length of the CDR3 is 16 residues. Germline assignment: CDR1 SEHNR and CDR2 FQNEAQ (reference sequence). CDR3 protein: CASSTTRASGYNEQFF. Full variable domain (outside the CDR3, taken from reference TRBV7-9 and TRBJ2-1): DTGVSQNPRHKITKRGQNVTFRCDPISEHNRLYWYRQTLGQGPEFLTYFQNEAQLEKSRLLSDRFSAERPKGSFSTLEIQRTEQGDSAMYLCASSTTRASGYNEQFFGPGTRLTVL.

The chain joins TRBV6-5 to TRBJ1-1; the TCRdb D gene call, TRBD1, has no DNA to confirm it. There are 13 residues in the CDR3. Germline V gives CDR1 MNHEY, CDR2 SVGAGI. CDR3 loop: CASSAGLDTEAFF.

CDR3 sequence: CSASPRDRQETQYF. The rearrangement joins TRBV29-1 to TRBJ2-5; the D call of TRBD1 rests on TCRdb alone, since no DNA is present to check it. Germline lookup yields CDR1 SQVTM and CDR2 ANQGSEA. The CDR3 contains 14 residues. Looking up the rest from reference TRBV29-1 and TRBJ2-5 gives the full variable domain: SAVISQKPSRDICQRGTSLTIQCQVDSQVTMMFWYRQQPGQSLTLIATANQGSEATYESGFVIDKFPISRPNLTFSTLTVSNMSPEDSSIYLCSASPRDRQETQYFGPGTRLLVL.

V gene TRBV7-9 combines with J gene TRBJ1-1; TCRdb's D call, TRBD1, is unchecked because there is no DNA. The CDR3 extends over 15 amino acids. From germline, CDR1 is SEHNR and CDR2 FQNEAQ (reference sequence). CDR3 amino acids: CASSFGTAMNTEAFF.

The V gene is TRBV20-1, the J gene TRBJ1-1. The CDR3 consists of 13 residues. Germline loops: CDR1 DFQATT, CDR2 SNEGSKA (reference sequence). CDR3 sequence: CRVGGQSSTEAFF.

V and J are TRBV29-1 and TRBJ1-1; TCRdb's assignment of TRBD1 cannot be checked, as there is no DNA. Germline-derived CDR1 and CDR2 are SQVTM and ANQGSEA. The CDR3 runs 13 residues. The chain's CDR3 is CSVVSDSGTEAFF.